The rows below give T cell receptor beta chains drawn from one sample of a study of regulatory T cells in long-lasting Graves disease. Each CDR3 protein is one row after TCRdb ran MiXCR on the multiplex PCR reads. The sample records 560,000 or so distinct CDR3 sequences, roughly a sixth being singletons. These data also featured in a second study, about T cells in Graves' hyperthyroidism and ophthalmopathy.

The input for sequencing was peripheral blood mononuclear cells (PBMCs), taken at new diagnosis, from a patient treated with antithyroid drugs. The receptors derive from a man aged 18 to 30 with Graves disease. Both conserved end residues are part of each CDR3. Each record gives: D gene, clone size, V gene, J gene, CDR3 DNA, CDR3 protein. D genes are given only for firm matches. Not all rows give a size; the values are once, few, many and, for expanded clones, a class.

d_call: -
clone_size: few
v_call: TRBV29-1
j_call: TRBJ1-2
cdr3_nt: TGCAGCGTTGTCCCTTCGACTAACTATGGCTACACCTTC
cdr3_aa: CSVVPSTNYGYTF

d_call: TRBD2
clone_size: -
v_call: TRBV24-1
j_call: TRBJ2-5
cdr3_nt: TGTGCCACAGACGGAGGGCGGGGGGAGACCCAGTACTTC
cdr3_aa: CATDGGRGETQYF

d_call: -
clone_size: -
v_call: TRBV4-1
j_call: TRBJ2-1
cdr3_nt: TGCGCCAGCAGCCATGTCCTAGGGGGCTACAATGAGCAGTTCTTC
cdr3_aa: CASSHVLGGYNEQFF

d_call: TRBD1
clone_size: many
v_call: TRBV27
j_call: TRBJ2-1
cdr3_nt: TGTGCCAGCAGGCGCACGGACAGGGGGTATAACAGTGAGCAGTTCTTC
cdr3_aa: CASRRTDRGYNSEQFF

d_call: TRBD1
clone_size: many
v_call: TRBV6-1
j_call: TRBJ2-2
cdr3_nt: TGTGCCAGCAGTGAAGCGGGGACAGCCCATGAGGTATACGCGAACACCGGGGAGCTGTTTTTT
cdr3_aa: CASSEAGTAHEVYANTGELFF

d_call: -
clone_size: few
v_call: TRBV18
j_call: TRBJ1-2
cdr3_nt: TGTGCCAGCTCGCTCGAACTTGAGGTATCTACTAACTATGGCTACACCTTC
cdr3_aa: CASSLELEVSTNYGYTF

d_call: -
clone_size: many
v_call: TRBV12-3/TRBV12-4
j_call: TRBJ2-3
cdr3_nt: TGTGCCAGCAGTCCCCTGAAGGGGAGCACAGATACGCAGTATTTT
cdr3_aa: CASSPLKGSTDTQYF

d_call: TRBD2
clone_size: many
v_call: TRBV12-3/TRBV12-4
j_call: TRBJ2-2
cdr3_nt: TGTGCCAGCAGTTTCGGCGGGAGGAACACCGGGGAGCTGTTTTTT
cdr3_aa: CASSFGGRNTGELFF

d_call: TRBD2
clone_size: many
v_call: TRBV20-1
j_call: TRBJ2-3
cdr3_nt: TGCAGTGCTAGAGATCATTTAGCGGGAGAAATAGATACGCAGTATTTT
cdr3_aa: CSARDHLAGEIDTQYF

d_call: -
clone_size: many
v_call: TRBV11-1
j_call: TRBJ2-1
cdr3_nt: TGTGCCAGCAGTCTCTCAGGGAACAATGAGCAGTTCTTC
cdr3_aa: CASSLSGNNEQFF

d_call: -
clone_size: many
v_call: TRBV12-3/TRBV12-4
j_call: TRBJ1-1
cdr3_nt: TGTGCCAGCAGTTTCGGGCGTATGAACACTGAAGCTTTCTTT
cdr3_aa: CASSFGRMNTEAFF

d_call: -
clone_size: -
v_call: TRBV28
j_call: TRBJ2-7
cdr3_nt: TGTGCCAGCAGTGGTAGGAGGGACGAGCAGTACTTC
cdr3_aa: CASSGRRDEQYF

d_call: -
clone_size: -
v_call: TRBV5-6
j_call: TRBJ1-4
cdr3_nt: TGTGCCAGCAGCTCGCGCAATTTAAATGAAAAACTGTTTTTT
cdr3_aa: CASSSRNLNEKLFF

d_call: TRBD2
clone_size: -
v_call: TRBV29-1
j_call: TRBJ2-7
cdr3_nt: TGCAGCGTGGGACTAGCGGGAAGGACCTACGAGCAGTACTTC
cdr3_aa: CSVGLAGRTYEQYF

d_call: TRBD2
clone_size: few
v_call: TRBV6-2/TRBV6-3
j_call: TRBJ2-7
cdr3_nt: TGTGCCAGCAGTGATTTAGCGGGAGCCAACGAGCAGTACTTC
cdr3_aa: CASSDLAGANEQYF

d_call: TRBD2
clone_size: many
v_call: TRBV6-2/TRBV6-3
j_call: TRBJ2-1
cdr3_nt: TGTGCCAGCAGTTACTCGACTAGCGGGACCTACAATGAGCAGTTCTTC
cdr3_aa: CASSYSTSGTYNEQFF

d_call: -
clone_size: many
v_call: TRBV20-1
j_call: TRBJ2-5
cdr3_nt: TGCAGTGCCGCGGATACAGGGAAAGAGACCCAGTACTTC
cdr3_aa: CSAADTGKETQYF

d_call: -
clone_size: many
v_call: TRBV2
j_call: TRBJ2-2
cdr3_nt: TGTGCCAGCAGTGAGGAAGGCAGCGGGAACACCGGGGAGCTGTTTTTT
cdr3_aa: CASSEEGSGNTGELFF

d_call: -
clone_size: -
v_call: TRBV12-3/TRBV12-4
j_call: TRBJ2-2
cdr3_nt: TGTGCCAGCAGCGTAGTTCTGAACACCGGGGAGCTGTTTTTT
cdr3_aa: CASSVVLNTGELFF

d_call: -
clone_size: many
v_call: TRBV28
j_call: TRBJ1-1
cdr3_nt: TGTGCCAGCAGTTCCCCCTTGGGAGGGGGCACTGAAGCTTTCTTT
cdr3_aa: CASSSPLGGGTEAFF

d_call: -
clone_size: -
v_call: TRBV7-2
j_call: TRBJ2-4
cdr3_nt: TGTGCCAGCAGCTCCCGGAGGGGGGGAGGAACCAAAAACATTCAGTACTTC
cdr3_aa: CASSSRRGGGTKNIQYF

d_call: TRBD2
clone_size: few
v_call: TRBV20-1
j_call: TRBJ2-7
cdr3_nt: TGCAGTGCTAGAGATAACGACGGGAGGTACGAGCAGTACTTC
cdr3_aa: CSARDNDGRYEQYF

d_call: -
clone_size: -
v_call: TRBV4-1
j_call: TRBJ2-7
cdr3_nt: TGCGCCAGCAGCCAAGAGGGGGGCAGTATCCACGAGCAGTACTTC
cdr3_aa: CASSQEGGSIHEQYF

d_call: -
clone_size: few
v_call: TRBV29-1
j_call: TRBJ1-1
cdr3_nt: TGCAGCGTTCCAGGGCGCACTGAAGCTTTCTTT
cdr3_aa: CSVPGRTEAFF

d_call: TRBD2
clone_size: many
v_call: TRBV11-2
j_call: TRBJ2-7
cdr3_nt: TGTGCCAGCAGCCGAACCGCGGCTAGCGGAACCTACGAGCAGTACTTC
cdr3_aa: CASSRTAASGTYEQYF

d_call: -
clone_size: many
v_call: TRBV5-1
j_call: TRBJ1-1
cdr3_nt: TGCGCCAGCAGCTTGGACAGGTTTTTAGGCCTGATGAACACTGAAGCTTTCTTT
cdr3_aa: CASSLDRFLGLMNTEAFF

d_call: -
clone_size: many
v_call: TRBV28
j_call: TRBJ1-1
cdr3_nt: TGTGCCAGCAGTCTCAGGGTATCGGGTCCTGAAGCTTTCTTT
cdr3_aa: CASSLRVSGPEAFF

d_call: -
clone_size: many
v_call: TRBV11-2
j_call: TRBJ1-4
cdr3_nt: TGTGCCAGCAGCTCCGGATGGGATGAAAAACTGTTTTTT
cdr3_aa: CASSSGWDEKLFF

d_call: -
clone_size: many
v_call: TRBV2
j_call: TRBJ1-2
cdr3_nt: TGTGCCAGCAACAGGGAGAACTATGGCTACACCTTC
cdr3_aa: CASNRENYGYTF

d_call: -
clone_size: -
v_call: TRBV20-1
j_call: TRBJ1-5
cdr3_nt: TGCAGTGCTGCGGGACCCCAACAGGGATATAGCAATCAGCCCCAGCATTTT
cdr3_aa: CSAAGPQQGYSNQPQHF

d_call: -
clone_size: few
v_call: TRBV7-9
j_call: TRBJ1-5
cdr3_nt: TGTGCCAGCAGCCCAATTTCTTGGGACTTCAATCAGCCCCAGCATTTT
cdr3_aa: CASSPISWDFNQPQHF

d_call: -
clone_size: few
v_call: TRBV14
j_call: TRBJ2-7
cdr3_nt: TGTGCCAGCAGCCAAGGAGGAGGGTTGGGCTACGAGCAGTACTTC
cdr3_aa: CASSQGGGLGYEQYF

d_call: TRBD2
clone_size: few
v_call: TRBV10-3
j_call: TRBJ2-1
cdr3_nt: TGTGCCATCAGTGACGGGACTAGCGGGACTAGACCCTACAATGAGCAGTTCTTC
cdr3_aa: CAISDGTSGTRPYNEQFF

d_call: -
clone_size: -
v_call: TRBV7-9
j_call: TRBJ2-7
cdr3_nt: TGTGCCAGCAGCTCCGGGACGCTTGTCCGCTACGAGCAGTACTTC
cdr3_aa: CASSSGTLVRYEQYF

d_call: TRBD1
clone_size: many
v_call: TRBV10-2
j_call: TRBJ1-2
cdr3_nt: TGCGCCAGCAGTGATTTAGACAGGGAGAATGGCTACACCTTC
cdr3_aa: CASSDLDRENGYTF

d_call: -
clone_size: few
v_call: TRBV5-1
j_call: TRBJ2-1
cdr3_nt: TGCGCCAGCAGCTTGGCGGCTAGTTTAAATGAGCAGTTCTTC
cdr3_aa: CASSLAASLNEQFF

d_call: TRBD2
clone_size: many
v_call: TRBV6-2/TRBV6-3
j_call: TRBJ2-1
cdr3_nt: TGTGCCAGCAGTTCCCTTAGCGGGAGCTCCTACAATGAGCAGTTCTTC
cdr3_aa: CASSSLSGSSYNEQFF

d_call: TRBD1
clone_size: many
v_call: TRBV20-1
j_call: TRBJ1-1
cdr3_nt: TGCAGTGCGGGACAGGTGAACACTGAAGCTTTCTTT
cdr3_aa: CSAGQVNTEAFF

d_call: -
clone_size: many
v_call: TRBV29-1
j_call: TRBJ1-1
cdr3_nt: TGCAGCGTTGGGGCCTATGACACTGAAGCTTTCTTT
cdr3_aa: CSVGAYDTEAFF

d_call: -
clone_size: many
v_call: TRBV6-1
j_call: TRBJ1-1
cdr3_nt: TGTGCCAGCAGTGAAGTTAGATTTGGGGGGTGGGACACTGAAGCTTTCTTT
cdr3_aa: CASSEVRFGGWDTEAFF

d_call: -
clone_size: -
v_call: TRBV6-4
j_call: TRBJ2-1
cdr3_nt: TGTGCCAGCAGCCAGGGGGGCGATGATGGTGAGCAGTTCTTC
cdr3_aa: CASSQGGDDGEQFF

d_call: TRBD1
clone_size: many
v_call: TRBV29-1
j_call: TRBJ1-4
cdr3_nt: TGCAGCGTCCCGAGGGGGCCGGATAATGAAAAACTGTTTTTT
cdr3_aa: CSVPRGPDNEKLFF

d_call: TRBD1
clone_size: -
v_call: TRBV19
j_call: TRBJ2-7
cdr3_nt: TGTGCCAGTAGTATTTCACAGGGGAGCTACTACGAGCAGTACTTC
cdr3_aa: CASSISQGSYYEQYF

d_call: -
clone_size: -
v_call: TRBV9
j_call: TRBJ2-5
cdr3_nt: TGTGCCAGCAGCGTAGAAGTAGGGTATGAGACCCAGTACTTC
cdr3_aa: CASSVEVGYETQYF

d_call: -
clone_size: many
v_call: TRBV5-1
j_call: TRBJ2-1
cdr3_nt: TGTGCCAGCAGCTTGGGATCGAGTGAGCAGTTCTTC
cdr3_aa: CASSLGSSEQFF

d_call: -
clone_size: few
v_call: TRBV7-6
j_call: TRBJ2-2
cdr3_nt: TGTGCCAGCAGCTTGGGCTCGAGCCACCCCGGGGAACTGTTTTTT
cdr3_aa: CASSLGSSHPGELFF

d_call: -
clone_size: many
v_call: TRBV2
j_call: TRBJ2-2
cdr3_nt: TGTGCCAGCAGCATGGCGTTCGCGAACACCGGGGAGCTGTTTTTT
cdr3_aa: CASSMAFANTGELFF

d_call: -
clone_size: -
v_call: TRBV5-1
j_call: TRBJ1-2
cdr3_nt: TGCGCCAGCAGCTTTCAGGGGTCGAACTATGGCTACACCTTC
cdr3_aa: CASSFQGSNYGYTF

d_call: TRBD1
clone_size: many
v_call: TRBV12-3/TRBV12-4
j_call: TRBJ2-7
cdr3_nt: TGTGCCAGCAGTTGGACAGGGGTCGCGTATGGAGAGCAGTACTTC
cdr3_aa: CASSWTGVAYGEQYF

d_call: TRBD2
clone_size: few
v_call: TRBV27
j_call: TRBJ2-3
cdr3_nt: TGTGCCAGCAGCCTCCAGCGACCGGGGAGGGGCACAGATACGCAGTATTTT
cdr3_aa: CASSLQRPGRGTDTQYF

d_call: -
clone_size: few
v_call: TRBV5-1
j_call: TRBJ1-4
cdr3_nt: TGCGCCAGCAGCCCCGACTGGACCGGTGAAAAACTGTTTTTT
cdr3_aa: CASSPDWTGEKLFF

d_call: -
clone_size: few
v_call: TRBV28
j_call: TRBJ1-6
cdr3_nt: TGTGCCAGCAGTTTAACCTGGAGTAATTCACCCCTCCACTTT
cdr3_aa: CASSLTWSNSPLHF

d_call: -
clone_size: many
v_call: TRBV12-3/TRBV12-4
j_call: TRBJ2-3
cdr3_nt: TGTGCCAGCAGTTTTTCGGCCTTACGTGGCACAGATACGCAGTATTTT
cdr3_aa: CASSFSALRGTDTQYF

d_call: -
clone_size: -
v_call: TRBV28
j_call: TRBJ2-7
cdr3_nt: TGTGCCAGCATGGGACAAACCTACGAGCAGTACTTC
cdr3_aa: CASMGQTYEQYF

d_call: TRBD1
clone_size: -
v_call: TRBV2
j_call: TRBJ1-6
cdr3_nt: TGTGCCAGCAGTGAAAGGGGGCCCTATAATTCACCCCTCCACTTT
cdr3_aa: CASSERGPYNSPLHF

d_call: TRBD2
clone_size: -
v_call: TRBV27
j_call: TRBJ2-2
cdr3_nt: TGTGCCAGCAGTCCCGGGACTAGACCCGGGGAGCTGTTTTTT
cdr3_aa: CASSPGTRPGELFF

d_call: -
clone_size: many
v_call: TRBV18
j_call: TRBJ1-1
cdr3_nt: TGTGCCAGCTCACCACGGCAGGGGCTGGAGGTGAACACTGAAGCTTTCTTT
cdr3_aa: CASSPRQGLEVNTEAFF

d_call: -
clone_size: many
v_call: TRBV12-3/TRBV12-4
j_call: TRBJ2-7
cdr3_nt: TGTGCCAGCCGGGGACCAAATCAGCGGGAGCAGTACTTC
cdr3_aa: CASRGPNQREQYF

d_call: -
clone_size: many
v_call: TRBV7-9
j_call: TRBJ1-2
cdr3_nt: TGTGCCAGCAGCTTCAGTCAGACCTATGGCTACACCTTC
cdr3_aa: CASSFSQTYGYTF